This T cell receptor beta chain is drawn from a study of T cell responses to AZD1222 COVID-19 vaccine. The study, taken as a whole, reports: Spike was spanned by vaccine-associated CD4 TCRs, with dominance at 160-218 and 743-854.

Trimming at V came to 5 bases and at J to 11 bases, leaving 6 bases not matched to a gene. The CDR3 is made up of 13 amino acids. Germline CDR1 is GTSNPN and CDR2 is SVGIG (reference sequence). The method was immunoSEQ multiplex PCR; TCRdb's version includes in-frame clones alone and lacks a portion of them. The repertoire holds roughly 170,000 clones, with about 86% as singletons. Of note for this clone: Its antigen is not identified.

This sample comprised peripheral blood, obtained on day 0 of AZD1222 vaccination. The gene calls are TRBV30 and TRBJ1-4; TRBD1 matches 12 bases. The clonotype originates from an adult in good health. The DNA of the CDR3 is TGTGCCTGGGCGGGACAGGGGGCCGGGAAACTGTTTTTT. It codes for CAWAGQGAGKLFF.